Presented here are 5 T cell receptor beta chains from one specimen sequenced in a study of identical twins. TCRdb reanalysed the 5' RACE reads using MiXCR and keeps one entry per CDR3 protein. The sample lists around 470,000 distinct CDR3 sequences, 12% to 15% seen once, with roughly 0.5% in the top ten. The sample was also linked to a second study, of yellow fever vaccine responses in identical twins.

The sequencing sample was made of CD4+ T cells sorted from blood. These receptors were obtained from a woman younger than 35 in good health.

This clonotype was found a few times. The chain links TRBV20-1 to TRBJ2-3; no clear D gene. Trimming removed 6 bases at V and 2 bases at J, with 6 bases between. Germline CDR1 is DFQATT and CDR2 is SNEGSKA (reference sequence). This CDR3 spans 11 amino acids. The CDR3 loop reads CSARLTDTQYF. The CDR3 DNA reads TGCAGTGCCCGACTCACAGATACGCAGTATTTT.

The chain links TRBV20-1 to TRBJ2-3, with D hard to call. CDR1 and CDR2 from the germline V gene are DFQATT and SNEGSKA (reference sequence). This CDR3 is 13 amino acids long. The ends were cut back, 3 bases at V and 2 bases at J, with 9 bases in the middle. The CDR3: CSASRDLTDTQYF. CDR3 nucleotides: TGCAGTGCTAGTAGGGATCTCACAGATACGCAGTATTTT.

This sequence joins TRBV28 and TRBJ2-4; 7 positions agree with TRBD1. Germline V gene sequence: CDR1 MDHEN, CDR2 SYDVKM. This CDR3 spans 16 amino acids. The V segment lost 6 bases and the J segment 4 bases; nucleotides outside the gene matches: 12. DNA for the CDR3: TGTGCCAGCAGGCCTTTCAAGACAGGGCCTAAAAACATTCAGTACTTC. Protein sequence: CASRPFKTGPKNIQYF. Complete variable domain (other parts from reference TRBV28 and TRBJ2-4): DVKVTQSSRYLVKRTGEKVFLECVQDMDHENMFWYRQDPGLGLRLIYFSYDVKMKEKGDIPEGYSVSREKKERFSLILESASTNQTSMYLCASRPFKTGPKNIQYFGAGTRLSVL.

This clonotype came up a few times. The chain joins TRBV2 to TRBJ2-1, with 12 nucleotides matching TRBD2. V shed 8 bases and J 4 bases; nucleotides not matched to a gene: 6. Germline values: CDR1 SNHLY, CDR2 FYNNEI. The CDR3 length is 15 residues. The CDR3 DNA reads TGTGCCAGCCAAACCGGGACTAGCGGGTACAATGAGCAGTTCTTC. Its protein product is CASQTGTSGYNEQFF.

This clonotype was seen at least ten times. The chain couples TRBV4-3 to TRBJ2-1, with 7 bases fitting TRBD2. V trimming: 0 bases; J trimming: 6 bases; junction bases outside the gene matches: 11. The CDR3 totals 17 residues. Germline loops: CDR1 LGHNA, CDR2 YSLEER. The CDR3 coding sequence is TGCGCCAGCAGCCAAGAAGGTCCCGCGGGAGTGGGCAATGAGCAGTTCTTC. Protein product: CASSQEGPAGVGNEQFF.